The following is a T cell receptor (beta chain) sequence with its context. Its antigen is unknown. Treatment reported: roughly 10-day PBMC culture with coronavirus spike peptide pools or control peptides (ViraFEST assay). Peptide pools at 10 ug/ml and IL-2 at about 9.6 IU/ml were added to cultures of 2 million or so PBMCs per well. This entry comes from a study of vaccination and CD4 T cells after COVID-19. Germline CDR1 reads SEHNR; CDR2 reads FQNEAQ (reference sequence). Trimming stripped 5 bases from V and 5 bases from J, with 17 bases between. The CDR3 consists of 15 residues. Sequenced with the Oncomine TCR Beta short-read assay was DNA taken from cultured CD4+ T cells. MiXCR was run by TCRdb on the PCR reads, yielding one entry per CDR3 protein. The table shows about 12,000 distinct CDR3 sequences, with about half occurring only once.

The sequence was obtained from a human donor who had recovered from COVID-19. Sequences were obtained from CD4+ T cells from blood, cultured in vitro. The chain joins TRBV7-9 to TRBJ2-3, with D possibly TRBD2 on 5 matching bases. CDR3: CASSPPFREGDTQYF. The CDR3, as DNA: TGTGCCAGCAGCCCGCCGTTTCGAGAGGGAGATACGCAGTATTTT.